This T cell receptor beta chain was recovered during a study of T cell changes during pregnancy in multiple sclerosis. Profiling relied on immunoSEQ multiplex PCR, and the TCRdb table lists in-frame clones only, not all of them. Of tens of thousands of clones in the sample, about nine tenths were seen once. Germline CDR1 and CDR2: MGHRA and YSYEKL. V lost 1 base and J 6 bases, leaving 17 bases between the germline ends. This CDR3 is built from 16 residues. V is TRBV4-1 and J is TRBJ2-3, with D perhaps matching TRBD1 (6 bases). The specimen was peripheral blood, collected after pregnancy. This TCR came from a female donor in good health, enrolled as a control in a pregnancy study. The CDR3 loop is CASSQGITGIWDTQYF. CDR3 nucleotides: TGCGCCAGCAGCCAAGGAATAACAGGGATTTGGGATACGCAGTATTTT.